This T cell receptor (beta chain) was sequenced during a study of T-cell reconstitution after alpha-beta-depleted transplantation in children. Unique molecular identifiers were built into the TCRbeta library. TCRdb ran MiXCR on the PCR reads and lists one entry per CDR3 protein. The table lists 150,000 to 250,000 distinct CDR3 sequences, more than 12% of them singletons. The CDR3 extends over 12 amino acids. V was pared by 6 bases and J by 2 bases, with 8 bases between. Germline assignment: CDR1 MDHEN and CDR2 SYDVKM. The sample here was PBMCs from the stem cell graft donor, taken from the stem cell graft. The TCR originated in a human donor who donated a stem cell graft to a child with acute lymphoblastic leukemia. The chain has TRBV28 and TRBJ2-7, with unresolved D. CDR3 region: CASSPRPYEQYF. The CDR3 coding sequence is TGTGCCAGCAGCCCCAGGCCCTACGAGCAGTACTTC. The full variable domain, completed using reference TRBV28 and TRBJ2-7, is DVKVTQSSRYLVKRTGEKVFLECVQDMDHENMFWYRQDPGLGLRLIYFSYDVKMKEKGDIPEGYSVSREKKERFSLILESASTNQTSMYLCASSPRPYEQYFGPGTRLTVT.